The 26 T cell receptor beta chains below were found in one sample sequenced in a study of shared clonotypes between healthy human individuals. In the naive CD8 group, cells lacked CD45RO and were positively selected for CCR7, so terminally differentiated effector memory CD45RA+ cells were left out. The data were produced by immunoSEQ multiplex PCR, yet TCRdb's version contains in-frame clones alone and is incomplete. The sample records 1.5 million to 2.5 million clones, about 94% being singletons. The specimen was naive CD8+ T cells sorted from blood. Receptors originate from a man aged 18 to 29 in good health.

The rearrangement uses TRBV4-1 and TRBJ1-2; no clear D. The V end lost 1 base, the J end lost 6 bases, and 12 bases lay between the germline ends. CDR3 length equals 14 residues. Germline CDR1 and CDR2: MGHRA and YSYEKL. CDR3 nucleotide sequence: TGCGCCAGCAGCCAAGCCCCCGATTGGCATGGCTACACCTTC. It yields the protein CASSQAPDWHGYTF.

This chain connects TRBV27 to TRBJ2-7, with 7 bases that match TRBD2. The CDR3 sequence is 14 residues long. V lost 5 bases and J lost 6; bases outside the gene matches: 10. CDR1 and CDR2 from the germline V gene are MNHEY and SMNVEV (reference sequence). The CDR3 spells CASSLGGQRGEQYF. The DNA for the CDR3 is TGTGCCAGCAGTCTAGGAGGGCAGCGGGGCGAGCAGTACTTC.

The chain employs TRBV29-1 and TRBJ2-1; 7 bases fit TRBD1. CDR1 is SQVTM and CDR2 is ANQGSEA in the germline V gene. The CDR3 sequence is 15 residues long. J was trimmed by 4 bases and V by 3 bases; bases with no gene match: 9. The CDR3 DNA follows: TGCAGCGTTGAGGGGACAGTCGATGAATACAATGAGCAGTTCTTC. Its translation is CSVEGTVDEYNEQFF.

The chain uses TRBV21-1 and TRBJ2-4; the table's TRBD1 call for D was not verified on the DNA. TRBV21-1 is a recognized pseudogene. CDR3 size: 14 residues. CDR3 in DNA: TGTGCCAGCAGCAAACAACAGGGGTTGGACATTCAGTACTTC. Its protein product is CASSKQQGLDIQYF.

This chain links TRBV5-4 with TRBJ2-1; possibly TRBD2 for D (6 bases). Trimming shortened V by 3 bases and J by 5 bases, and 15 bases separated the two germline ends. Germline assignment: CDR1 SGHNT and CDR2 YYREEE (reference sequence). CDR3 size: 15 residues. The CDR3: CASSSEAGHDNEQFF. The CDR3 coding sequence is TGTGCCAGCAGCTCGGAAGCGGGCCATGACAATGAGCAGTTCTTC.

This chain uses TRBV7-9 with TRBJ2-1; TRBD2 matches at 7 bases. Germline CDR1 is SEHNR and CDR2 is FQNEAQ (reference sequence). The CDR3 is 16 residues long. J was trimmed by 2 bases and V by 3 bases; bases with no gene match: 7. The CDR3 DNA sequence: TGTGCCAGCAGCTTTCCTCTAGCGGTCCCCTACAATGAGCAGTTCTTC. It codes for CASSFPLAVPYNEQFF. The complete variable domain, with remaining parts taken from reference TRBV7-9 and TRBJ2-1, reads DTGVSQNPRHKITKRGQNVTFRCDPISEHNRLYWYRQTLGQGPEFLTYFQNEAQLEKSRLLSDRFSAERPKGSFSTLEIQRTEQGDSAMYLCASSFPLAVPYNEQFFGPGTRLTVL.

The V call is TRBV28, the J call TRBJ1-6; TRBD1 matches 7 bases. Germline CDR1 MDHEN, CDR2 SYDVKM. The CDR3 loop spans 12 amino acids. J lost 11 bases, V lost 8 bases, and 6 bases had no gene match. The CDR3 bases are TGTGCCAGCTTCGACACAGGGGCACCCCTCCACTTT. Encoded protein: CASFDTGAPLHF.

Concerning this clone itself: This sample includes further DNA sequences coding for the same CDR3. The gene calls are TRBV11-2 and TRBJ2-7; D remains unclear. V lost 5 bases to trimming and J lost 4 bases, with 6 bases between them. Looked up from germline, CDR1 is SGHAT and CDR2 is FQNNGV. The CDR3 extends over 11 amino acids. CDR3 loop: CASSPGYEQYF. The CDR3 DNA follows: TGTGCCAGCAGCCCAGGTTACGAGCAGTACTTC.

V is TRBV6-5 and J is TRBJ2-5; 7 bases fit TRBD2. Germline trimming cut 4 bases from V and 2 bases from J; bases unmatched to any gene: 4. Germline V CDR1 and CDR2: MNHEY, SVGAGI. There are 14 residues in the CDR3. CDR3 loop: CASSSLGRQETQYF. In nucleotides, the CDR3 is TGTGCCAGCAGTTCCCTCGGGAGGCAAGAGACCCAGTACTTC.

The chain recombines TRBV5-5 with TRBJ1-1, with D unresolved. The germline V gene has CDR1 SGHKS and CDR2 YYEKEE (reference sequence). The CDR3 loop spans 13 amino acids. V was shortened by 0 bases and J by 4 bases, with 7 bases between the two germline ends. CDR3 loop: CASSLGTATEAFF. In DNA form, the CDR3 reads TGTGCCAGCAGCTTGGGAACGGCCACTGAAGCTTTCTTT.

In DNA, the CDR3 is TGTGCCAGTAGTATAGGGGACAGGGGGCCCGGGGAGCTGTTTTTT. The encoded protein is CASSIGDRGPGELFF. The rearrangement joins TRBV19 to TRBJ2-2; 12 bases align to TRBD1. With V trimmed by 1 base and J by 6 bases, 0 bases remained unmatched. The germline V gene encodes CDR1 LNHDA and CDR2 SQIVND (reference sequence). The CDR3 runs to 15 residues.

Concerning this clone: In the same sample, other DNA sequences code for this CDR3. This chain connects TRBV7-9 to TRBJ2-1; 11 bases are a match to TRBD2. J gave up 7 bases and V 2 bases, and 4 bases lay outside the gene matches. CDR1 is SEHNR and CDR2 is FQNEAQ in the germline V gene (reference sequence). The CDR3 contains 15 residues. In DNA form, the CDR3 reads TGTGCCAGCAGCTTAACTAGCGGGAGAGGAAATGAGCAGTTCTTC. Its translation: CASSLTSGRGNEQFF. Drawing the rest from reference TRBV7-9 and TRBJ2-1, the complete variable domain is DTGVSQNPRHKITKRGQNVTFRCDPISEHNRLYWYRQTLGQGPEFLTYFQNEAQLEKSRLLSDRFSAERPKGSFSTLEIQRTEQGDSAMYLCASSLTSGRGNEQFFGPGTRLTVL.

J is TRBJ2-1 and V is TRBV7-9; 10 bases align to TRBD1. V dropped 8 bases and J dropped 8; count of bases not matched to a gene: 12. Germline V CDR1 and CDR2: SEHNR, FQNEAQ (reference sequence). This CDR3 comprises 15 residues. As DNA, the CDR3 is TGTGCCAGCGGCACCGGGACAGGGGTTTGGGATGAGCAGTTCTTC. Translated, it gives CASGTGTGVWDEQFF.

This clone has more than one count but fewer than ten. This chain connects TRBV30 to TRBJ2-3; D gene unclear. The CDR3 covers 13 residues. CDR1 and CDR2 from the germline V gene are GTSNPN and SVGIG (reference sequence). DNA of the CDR3: TGTGCGTGGGGTGCCCATAGCACAGATACGCAGTATTTT. Protein product: CAWGAHSTDTQYF.

The chain employs TRBV11-2 and TRBJ2-3; TRBD2 matches at 7 bases. This CDR3 comprises 16 residues. J gave up 2 bases and V 4 bases, and 9 bases lay outside the gene matches. Germline CDR1 reads SGHAT; CDR2 reads FQNNGV. CDR3 nucleotides: TGTGCCAGCAGCTCTTCCATCGGGACTACCACAGATACGCAGTATTTT. Translating it yields CASSSSIGTTTDTQYF.

The chain carries TRBV7-9 and TRBJ2-7, with D perhaps TRBD1 (6 bases). Germline CDR1 reads SEHNR; CDR2 reads FQNEAQ (reference sequence). This CDR3 is 13 amino acids long. Trimming stripped 3 bases from V and 4 bases from J, with 10 bases between. CDR3 DNA sequence: TGTGCCAGCAGCTTTGGGGGCTGGTACGAGCAGTACTTC. This gives the protein CASSFGGWYEQYF.

The chain has TRBV9 and TRBJ1-6, with TRBD1 matching over 8 bases. V shed 0 bases and J 8 bases; nucleotides not matched to a gene: 4. The CDR3 spans 15 residues. CDR1 and CDR2 from the germline V gene are SGDLS and YYNGEE. The CDR3 loop is CASSVGGQGHSPLHF. Here the CDR3 DNA reads TGTGCCAGCAGCGTAGGCGGACAGGGTCATTCACCCCTCCACTTT.

The V gene is TRBV7-9, the J gene TRBJ2-3, with D perhaps TRBD1 (5 bases). V was trimmed by 0 bases and J by 1 base, leaving 8 bases between them. Germline V gene sequence: CDR1 SEHNR, CDR2 FQNEAQ (reference sequence). The CDR3 spans 15 residues. This CDR3 is CASSLATGRTDTQYF. The DNA of the CDR3 is TGTGCCAGCAGCTTAGCTACAGGTCGCACAGATACGCAGTATTTT. The complete variable domain, with remaining parts taken from reference TRBV7-9 and TRBJ2-3, reads DTGVSQNPRHKITKRGQNVTFRCDPISEHNRLYWYRQTLGQGPEFLTYFQNEAQLEKSRLLSDRFSAERPKGSFSTLEIQRTEQGDSAMYLCASSLATGRTDTQYFGPGTRLTVL.

The rearrangement links TRBV5-4 to TRBJ2-1; D not resolved. Trimming stripped 2 bases from V and 8 bases from J, with 8 bases between. The germline V gene has CDR1 SGHNT and CDR2 YYREEE (reference sequence). The CDR3 is 12 amino acids. The CDR3: CASSLTDDEQFF. The CDR3 DNA reads TGTGCCAGCAGCTTAACCGATGATGAGCAGTTCTTC.

The rearrangement joins TRBV7-9 to TRBJ2-7; the match to TRBD2 covers 13 bases. V gave up 6 bases and J gave up 2 bases; unmatched junction bases: 7. This CDR3 comprises 16 residues. CDR1 and CDR2 from the germline V gene are SEHNR and FQNEAQ (reference sequence). CDR3 amino acids: CASSFPGTSGTYEQYF. CDR3 coding DNA: TGTGCCAGCAGTTTCCCCGGGACTAGCGGGACCTACGAGCAGTACTTC.

The chain employs TRBV6-5 and TRBJ2-7, with D possibly TRBD1 on 5 matching bases. Germline CDR1 MNHEY, CDR2 SVGAGI. The CDR3 spans 13 residues. V shed 2 bases and J shed 7 bases, with 12 bases lying between them. The CDR3, as DNA: TGTGCCAGCAGTTACGGGCAGGGCGAGGAGCAGTACTTC. Its translation: CASSYGQGEEQYF.

With respect to this clone: Different DNA sequences within this sample yield the same CDR3. V is TRBV4-1 and J is TRBJ1-2, with D unresolved. Germline CDR1 reads MGHRA; CDR2 reads YSYEKL. There are 14 residues in the CDR3. V lost 1 base, J lost 2 bases, and 8 bases lay in between. CDR3 nucleotide sequence: TGCGCCAGCAGCCAAGGGGCTGCGAACTATGGCTACACCTTC. Its protein is CASSQGAANYGYTF.

This clone was found once. The chain joins TRBV13 to TRBJ1-2; TRBD1 aligns across 9 bases. CDR1 is PRHDT, CDR2 FYEKMQ, per germline (reference sequence). CDR3 length: 13 amino acids. With V trimmed by 6 bases and J by 7 bases, 6 bases remained unmatched. The CDR3 DNA reads TGTGCCAGCAGGGGGACAGGGCCGGGTGGCTACACCTTC. It codes for CASRGTGPGGYTF.

The count of this clone is one. The chain has TRBV6-5 and TRBJ1-1, with D unresolved. From germline, CDR1 is MNHEY and CDR2 SVGAGI. The CDR3 sequence is 15 residues long. V lost 0 bases, J lost 1 base, and 9 bases lay in between. The CDR3 is CASSYSMEPNTEAFF. The CDR3 nucleotides read TGTGCCAGCAGTTACTCAATGGAGCCGAACACTGAAGCTTTCTTT.

This chain links TRBV29-1 with TRBJ2-3; 9 bases match TRBD2. This CDR3 contains 15 residues. Germline V gene data show CDR1 as SQVTM and CDR2 as ANQGSEA. V shed 3 bases, J shed 2 bases, and the junction held 6 bases outside the gene matches. Written as DNA, the CDR3 is TGCAGCGTTGAGGCACTAGCGGGTCCCACAGATACGCAGTATTTT. Translation: CSVEALAGPTDTQYF.

On this clone: At one of its ends the junction is not consistent with the germline gene, which may arise from a read error. The chain joins TRBV9 to TRBJ2-1; no clear D. CDR3 length equals 17 residues. The germline gives CDR1 SGDLS, CDR2 YYNGEE. In nucleotides, the CDR3 is TGTGCCGGCAGCGTAGCTTCGGCCCCGGCCCCCTACAATGAGCAGTTCTTC. Translation gives CAGSVASAPAPYNEQFF.